The source of this T cell receptor beta chain is a study of CD8+ T cells in alopecia areata. In each case, RNA was isolated and then reverse transcribed into cDNA as the sequencing template. Data came from immunoSEQ multiplex PCR; TCRdb stores just in-frame clones and leaves some out. The repertoire consists of under 250,000 clones, with approximately 57% occurring once and the leading ten covering roughly 1.6%. Trimming stripped 6 bases from V and 9 bases from J, with 17 bases between. Germline assignment: CDR1 MNHEY and CDR2 SMNVEV (reference sequence). This CDR3 spans 13 amino acids. Treatment specified: oral pan-JAK inhibitor, 5-10 mg twice daily. Both peripheral blood and punch biopsies of lesional scalp skin were obtained from patients who had alopecia areata.

The sequence derives from a human donor with alopecia areata. The sequences come from CD4+ T cells sorted from blood, collected at week 4, from a patient treated with tofacitinib. This chain links TRBV27 with TRBJ1-2; D perhaps matches TRBD1 (5 bases). In nucleotides, the CDR3 is TGTGCCAGCAGCCCCACAGGCGTCAGGAGCTACACCTTC. This gives the protein CASSPTGVRSYTF.